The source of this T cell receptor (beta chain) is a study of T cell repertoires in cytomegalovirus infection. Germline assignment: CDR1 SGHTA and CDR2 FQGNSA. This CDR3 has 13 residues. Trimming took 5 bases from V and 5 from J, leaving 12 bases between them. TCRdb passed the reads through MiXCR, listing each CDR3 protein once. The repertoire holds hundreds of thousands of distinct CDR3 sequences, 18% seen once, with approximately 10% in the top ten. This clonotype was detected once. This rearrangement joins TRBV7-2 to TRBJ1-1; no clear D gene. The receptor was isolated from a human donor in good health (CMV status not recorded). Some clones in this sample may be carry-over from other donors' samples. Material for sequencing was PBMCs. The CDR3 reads CASSIWGRTEAFF. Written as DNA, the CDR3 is TGTGCCAGCAGCATCTGGGGTCGGACTGAAGCTTTCTTT. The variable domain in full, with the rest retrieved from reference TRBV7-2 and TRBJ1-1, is GAGVSQSPSNKVTEKGKDVELRCDPISGHTALYWYRQSLGQGLEFLIYFQGNSAPDKSGLPSDRFSAERTGGSVSTLTIQRTQQEDSAVYLCASSIWGRTEAFFGQGTRLTVV.